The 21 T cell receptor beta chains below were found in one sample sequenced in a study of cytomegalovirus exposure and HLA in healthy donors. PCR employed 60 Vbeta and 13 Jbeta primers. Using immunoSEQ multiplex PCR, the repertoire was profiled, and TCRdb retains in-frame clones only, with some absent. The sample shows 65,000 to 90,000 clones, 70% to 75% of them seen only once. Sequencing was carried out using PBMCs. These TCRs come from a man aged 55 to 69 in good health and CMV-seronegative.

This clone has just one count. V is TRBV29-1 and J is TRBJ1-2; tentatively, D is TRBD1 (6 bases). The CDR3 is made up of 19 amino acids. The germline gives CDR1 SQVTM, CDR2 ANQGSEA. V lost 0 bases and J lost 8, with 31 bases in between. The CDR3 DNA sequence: TGCAGCGTTGAAGATCGGTACTGGAATTATGGACAGCCTACCCTAGGCTACACCTTC. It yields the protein CSVEDRYWNYGQPTLGYTF.

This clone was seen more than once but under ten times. CDR3 sequence reads: CASSPGGGARTDTQYF. CDR3 nucleotide sequence: TGTGCCAGTAGTCCTGGCGGGGGAGCCCGCACAGATACGCAGTATTTT. V and J are TRBV19 and TRBJ2-3; 7 bases agree with TRBD2. Germline V lookup: CDR1 LNHDA, CDR2 SQIVND (reference sequence). The CDR3 length is 16 residues. Unmatched junction bases numbered 9, after V lost 5 bases and J lost 1 base.

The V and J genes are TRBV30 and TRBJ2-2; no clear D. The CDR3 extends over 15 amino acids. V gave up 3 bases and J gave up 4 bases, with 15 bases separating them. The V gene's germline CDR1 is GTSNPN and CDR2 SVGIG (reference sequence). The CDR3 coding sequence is TGTGCCTGGAGAGGCAGAGGAAGTAGCACCGGGGAGCTGTTTTTT. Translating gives CAWRGRGSSTGELFF. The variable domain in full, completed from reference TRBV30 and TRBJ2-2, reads SQTIHQWPATLVQPVGSPLSLECTVEGTSNPNLYWYRQAAGRGLQLLFYSVGIGQISSEVPQNLSASRPQDRQFILSSKKLLLSDSGFYLCAWRGRGSSTGELFFGEGSRLTVL.

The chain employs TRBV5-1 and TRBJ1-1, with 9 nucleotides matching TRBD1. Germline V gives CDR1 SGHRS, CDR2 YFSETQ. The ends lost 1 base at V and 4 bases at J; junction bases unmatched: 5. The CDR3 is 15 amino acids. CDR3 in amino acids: CASSLTGGRFTEAFF. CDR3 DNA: TGCGCCAGCAGCTTGACAGGGGGCCGGTTCACTGAAGCTTTCTTT.

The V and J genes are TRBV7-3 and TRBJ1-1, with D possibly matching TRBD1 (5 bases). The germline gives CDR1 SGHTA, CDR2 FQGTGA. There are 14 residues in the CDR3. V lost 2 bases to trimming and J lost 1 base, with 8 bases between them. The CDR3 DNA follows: TGTGCCAGCAGCTTATACGACAGGAACACTGAAGCTTTCTTT. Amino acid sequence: CASSLYDRNTEAFF.

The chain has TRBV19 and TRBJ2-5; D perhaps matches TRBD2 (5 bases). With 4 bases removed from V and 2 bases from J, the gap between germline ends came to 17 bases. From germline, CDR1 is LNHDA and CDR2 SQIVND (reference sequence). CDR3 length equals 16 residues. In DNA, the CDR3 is TGTGCCAGTAGTAGTTGGGCGGGCGAGCCTCAAGAGACCCAGTACTTC. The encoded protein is CASSSWAGEPQETQYF. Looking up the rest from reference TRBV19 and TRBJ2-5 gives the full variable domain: DGGITQSPKYLFRKEGQNVTLSCEQNLNHDAMYWYRQDPGQGLRLIYYSQIVNDFQKGDIAEGYSVSREKKESFPLTVTSAQKNPTAFYLCASSSWAGEPQETQYFGPGTRLLVL.

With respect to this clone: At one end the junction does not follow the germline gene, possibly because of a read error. DNA of the CDR3: TGTGCCGGCAGCGTGGAGGGCAGGTTAAATTCACCCCTCCACTTT. Translation gives CAGSVEGRLNSPLHF. This chain joins TRBV9 and TRBJ1-6; D unresolved. The germline V gene has CDR1 SGDLS and CDR2 YYNGEE. The CDR3 is 15 amino acids.

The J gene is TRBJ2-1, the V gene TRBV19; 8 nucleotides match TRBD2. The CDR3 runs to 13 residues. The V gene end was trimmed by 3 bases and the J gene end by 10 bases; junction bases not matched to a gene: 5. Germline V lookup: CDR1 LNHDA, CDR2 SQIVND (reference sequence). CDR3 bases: TGTGCCAGTAGTATTGCGGGGGGCCGCGAGCAGTTCTTC. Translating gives CASSIAGGREQFF. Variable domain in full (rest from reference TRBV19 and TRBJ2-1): DGGITQSPKYLFRKEGQNVTLSCEQNLNHDAMYWYRQDPGQGLRLIYYSQIVNDFQKGDIAEGYSVSREKKESFPLTVTSAQKNPTAFYLCASSIAGGREQFFGPGTRLTVL.

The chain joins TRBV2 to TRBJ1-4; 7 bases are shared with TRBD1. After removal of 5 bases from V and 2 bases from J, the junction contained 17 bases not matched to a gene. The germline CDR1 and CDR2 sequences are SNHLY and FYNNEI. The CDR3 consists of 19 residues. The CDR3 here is CASSSRPPGTVGTNEKLFF. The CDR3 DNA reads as TGTGCCAGCAGTTCGCGGCCTCCCGGGACAGTGGGCACTAATGAAAAACTGTTTTTT.

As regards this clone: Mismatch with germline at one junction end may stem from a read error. CDR3 in amino acids: CSSSLAQSRDQETQYF. For the CDR3, the DNA is TGTTCCAGCAGCTTAGCGCAGTCCAGGGACCAAGAGACCCAGTACTTC. The chain joins TRBV7-9 to TRBJ2-5; possibly TRBD1 or TRBD2 for D (5 bases each). Germline V gives CDR1 SEHNR, CDR2 FQNEAQ (reference sequence). The CDR3 totals 16 residues.

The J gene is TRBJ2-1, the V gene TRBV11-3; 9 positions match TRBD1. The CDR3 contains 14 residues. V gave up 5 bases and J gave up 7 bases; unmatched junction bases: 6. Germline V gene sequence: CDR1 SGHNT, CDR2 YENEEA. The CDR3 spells CASSPWDRENEQFF. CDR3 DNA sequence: TGTGCCAGCAGCCCCTGGGACAGGGAGAATGAGCAGTTCTTC.

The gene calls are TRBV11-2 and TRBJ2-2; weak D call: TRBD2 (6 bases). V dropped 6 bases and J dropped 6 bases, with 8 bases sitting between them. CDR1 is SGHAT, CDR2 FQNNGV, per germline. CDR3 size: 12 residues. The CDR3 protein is CASSGGPGELFF. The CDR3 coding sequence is TGTGCCAGCAGTGGAGGGCCCGGGGAGCTGTTTTTT.

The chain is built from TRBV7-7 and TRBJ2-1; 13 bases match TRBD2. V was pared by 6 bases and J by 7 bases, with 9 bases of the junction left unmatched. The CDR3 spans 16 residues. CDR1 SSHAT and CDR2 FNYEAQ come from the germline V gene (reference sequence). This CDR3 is CASSQGLAGAGNEQFF. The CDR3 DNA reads TGTGCCAGCAGTCAAGGACTAGCGGGGGCGGGGAATGAGCAGTTCTTC.

CDR3 coding DNA: TGCGCCAGCAGCGGGGACGGACTAGCGGGGGCCGTACCTTACAATGAGCAGTTCTTC. It is translated as CASSGDGLAGAVPYNEQFF. The chain links TRBV5-1 to TRBJ2-1, with 13 nucleotides matching TRBD2. Germline values: CDR1 SGHRS, CDR2 YFSETQ. V dropped 4 bases and J dropped 4; count of bases not matched to a gene: 14. The CDR3 is 19 residues long.

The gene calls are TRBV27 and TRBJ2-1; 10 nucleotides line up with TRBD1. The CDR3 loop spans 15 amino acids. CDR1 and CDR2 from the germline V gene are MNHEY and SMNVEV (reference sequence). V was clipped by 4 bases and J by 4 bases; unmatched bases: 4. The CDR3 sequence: CASSSRDRGYNEQFF. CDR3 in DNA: TGTGCCAGCAGTTCCCGGGACAGGGGATACAATGAGCAGTTCTTC.

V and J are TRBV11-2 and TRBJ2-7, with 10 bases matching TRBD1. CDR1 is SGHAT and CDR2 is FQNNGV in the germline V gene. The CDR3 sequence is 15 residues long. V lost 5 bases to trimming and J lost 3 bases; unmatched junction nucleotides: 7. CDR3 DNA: TGTGCCAGCAGCGACCCGACAGGGGGCCTCTACGAGCAGTACTTC. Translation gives CASSDPTGGLYEQYF.

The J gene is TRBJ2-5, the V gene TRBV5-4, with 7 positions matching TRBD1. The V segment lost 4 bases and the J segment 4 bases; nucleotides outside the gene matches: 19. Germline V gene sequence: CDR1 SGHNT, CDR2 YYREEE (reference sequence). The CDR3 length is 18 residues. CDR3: CASSRRQGPLGQVETQYF. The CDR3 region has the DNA TGTGCCAGCAGCAGAAGACAGGGTCCGTTAGGACAAGTAGAGACCCAGTACTTC.

CDR3 in amino acids: CASSSPRGTASTGELFF. In nucleotides, the CDR3 is TGTGCCAGCAGCTCTCCCCGGGGGACAGCGAGTACCGGGGAGCTGTTTTTT. V usage is TRBV9 and J usage is TRBJ2-2; TRBD1 is a possible D gene (7 bases). The germline CDR1 and CDR2 sequences are SGDLS and YYNGEE. The germline V and J ends were trimmed by 4 bases and 5 bases, with 21 bases remaining between them. The CDR3 is made up of 17 amino acids.

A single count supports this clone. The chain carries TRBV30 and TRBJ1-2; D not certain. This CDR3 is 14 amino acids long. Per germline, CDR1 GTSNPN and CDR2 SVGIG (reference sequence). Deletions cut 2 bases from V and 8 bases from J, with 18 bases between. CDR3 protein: CAWSSLRVSEGYTF. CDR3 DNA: TGTGCCTGGAGTTCCCTACGTGTTTCGGAGGGCTACACCTTC.

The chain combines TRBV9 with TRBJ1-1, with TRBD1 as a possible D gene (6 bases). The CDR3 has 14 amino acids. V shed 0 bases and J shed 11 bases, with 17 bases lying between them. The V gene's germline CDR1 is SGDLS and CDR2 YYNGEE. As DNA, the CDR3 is TGTGCCAGCAGCGTAGCAACGGGGGGGCTTGGGGCTTTCTTT. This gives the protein CASSVATGGLGAFF.

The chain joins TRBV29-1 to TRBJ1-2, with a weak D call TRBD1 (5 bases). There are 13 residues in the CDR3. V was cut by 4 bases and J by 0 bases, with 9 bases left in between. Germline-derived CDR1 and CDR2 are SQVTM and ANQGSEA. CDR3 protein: CSVGEGSNYGYTF. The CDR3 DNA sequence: TGCAGCGTTGGGGAGGGGTCTAACTATGGCTACACCTTC. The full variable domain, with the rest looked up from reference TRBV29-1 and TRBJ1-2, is SAVISQKPSRDICQRGTSLTIQCQVDSQVTMMFWYRQQPGQSLTLIATANQGSEATYESGFVIDKFPISRPNLTFSTLTVSNMSPEDSSIYLCSVGEGSNYGYTFGSGTRLTVV.